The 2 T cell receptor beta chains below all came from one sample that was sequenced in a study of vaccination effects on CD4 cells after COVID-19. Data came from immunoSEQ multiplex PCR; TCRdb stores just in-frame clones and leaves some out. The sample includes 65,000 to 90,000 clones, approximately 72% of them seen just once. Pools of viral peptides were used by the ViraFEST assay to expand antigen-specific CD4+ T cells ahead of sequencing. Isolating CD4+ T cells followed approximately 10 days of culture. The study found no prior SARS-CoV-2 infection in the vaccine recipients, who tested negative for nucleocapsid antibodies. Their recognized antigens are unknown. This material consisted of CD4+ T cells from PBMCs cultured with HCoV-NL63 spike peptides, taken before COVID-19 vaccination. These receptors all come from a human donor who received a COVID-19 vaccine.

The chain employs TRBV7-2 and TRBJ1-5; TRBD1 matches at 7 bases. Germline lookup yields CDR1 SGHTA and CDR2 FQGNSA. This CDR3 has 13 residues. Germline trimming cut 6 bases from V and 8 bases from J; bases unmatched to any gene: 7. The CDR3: CASRQGLMEPQHF. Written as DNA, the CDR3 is TGTGCCAGCAGACAGGGGTTGATGGAGCCCCAGCATTTT.

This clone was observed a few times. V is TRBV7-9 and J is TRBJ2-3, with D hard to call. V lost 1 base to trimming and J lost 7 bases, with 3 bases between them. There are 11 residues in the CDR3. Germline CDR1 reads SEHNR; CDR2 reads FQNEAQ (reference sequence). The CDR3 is CASSLVNTQYF. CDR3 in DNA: TGTGCCAGCAGCTTAGTAAATACGCAGTATTTT. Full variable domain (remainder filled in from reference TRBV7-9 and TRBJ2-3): DTGVSQNPRHKITKRGQNVTFRCDPISEHNRLYWYRQTLGQGPEFLTYFQNEAQLEKSRLLSDRFSAERPKGSFSTLEIQRTEQGDSAMYLCASSLVNTQYFGPGTRLTVL.